The rows below give T cell receptor beta chains drawn from one sample of a study of vaccination effects on CD4 cells after COVID-19. Their specific antigens are unknown. TCRdb's copy holds only in-frame clones and misses some; the assay was immunoSEQ multiplex PCR. Counted here are 45,000 or so clones, about 75% occurring once; the ten biggest clones make up 12%. The input for sequencing was CD4+ T cells from PBMCs cultured without peptide, taken before COVID-19 vaccination. Every receptor here comes from a human donor who had a prior SARS-CoV-2 infection. CDR3s include the opening cysteine and the closing phenylalanine or tryptophan. D genes are given only for firm matches. The listing skips clone size in some rows; elsewhere it reads once, few, many or a size class.

CDR3nt: TGTGCCAGCCTTGGTTTTAGTTCTCAGGAGAAGTTCTTC
CDR3aa: CASLGFSSQEKFF
d_gene: NA
j_gene: TRBJ2-1
abundance: NA
v_gene: TRBV6-5
len: 13

CDR3nt: TGTGCCAGCAGTGAGGCCGGGACCAGCTCCTACAATGAGCAGTTCTTC
CDR3aa: CASSEAGTSSYNEQFF
d_gene: NA
j_gene: TRBJ2-1
abundance: NA
v_gene: TRBV6-1
len: 16

CDR3nt: TGTGCCAGCAGCCCCGGGGTCTGGACTAGCGGGGGGACTTACAATGAGCAGTTCTTC
CDR3aa: CASSPGVWTSGGTYNEQFF
d_gene: TRBD2
j_gene: TRBJ2-1
abundance: NA
v_gene: TRBV5-5
len: 19

CDR3nt: TGTGCCAGCAGCGTCCAAAGCCCCCTCTACAATGAGCAGTTCTTC
CDR3aa: CASSVQSPLYNEQFF
d_gene: NA
j_gene: TRBJ2-1
abundance: few
v_gene: TRBV11-3
len: 15

CDR3nt: TGTGCCAGCAGCTTAATTATCGATAGCAATCAGCCCCAGCATTTT
CDR3aa: CASSLIIDSNQPQHF
d_gene: NA
j_gene: TRBJ1-5
abundance: NA
v_gene: TRBV7-2
len: 15

CDR3nt: TGTGCCAGCAGCAAGGGGGGTTACTCCTACAATGAGCAGTTCTTC
CDR3aa: CASSKGGYSYNEQFF
d_gene: NA
j_gene: TRBJ2-1
abundance: NA
v_gene: TRBV9
len: 15

CDR3nt: TGTGCCATCAGTAACGTGCCTGGCACTGAAGCTTTCTTT
CDR3aa: CAISNVPGTEAFF
d_gene: NA
j_gene: TRBJ1-1
abundance: NA
v_gene: TRBV10-3
len: 13

CDR3nt: TGTGCCAGCAGTTACTCGAACCAGCGGCACTCCTACGAGCAGTACTTC
CDR3aa: CASSYSNQRHSYEQYF
d_gene: NA
j_gene: TRBJ2-7
abundance: NA
v_gene: TRBV6-2/TRBV6-3
len: 16

CDR3nt: TGTGCCAGCAGGGAGACAAACGGTGAAAAACTGTTTTTT
CDR3aa: CASRETNGEKLFF
d_gene: NA
j_gene: TRBJ1-4
abundance: few
v_gene: TRBV6-5
len: 13

CDR3nt: TGTGCCAGCAGCCCGGTACAGGGGACGTCGTCCGAGCAGTACTTC
CDR3aa: CASSPVQGTSSEQYF
d_gene: TRBD1
j_gene: TRBJ2-7
abundance: NA
v_gene: TRBV9
len: 15

CDR3nt: TGTGCCAGTATGGGGCTAGCGGGGGGAAACTCCTACAATGAGCAGTTCTTC
CDR3aa: CASMGLAGGNSYNEQFF
d_gene: TRBD2
j_gene: TRBJ2-1
abundance: NA
v_gene: TRBV19
len: 17

CDR3nt: TGTGCCAGCTCCCGCGAAGGCCTTGATAGAGCCAAAAACATTCAGTACTTC
CDR3aa: CASSREGLDRAKNIQYF
d_gene: NA
j_gene: TRBJ2-4
abundance: many
v_gene: TRBV2
len: 17

CDR3nt: TGTGCCAGCTCACCAGGGACAGGGGCAAACAATGAGCAGTTCTTC
CDR3aa: CASSPGTGANNEQFF
d_gene: TRBD1
j_gene: TRBJ2-1
abundance: NA
v_gene: TRBV18
len: 15

CDR3nt: TGCGCCAGCAGCCAAATCTCCTACAGGGGTCCTAGAAAACTGTTTTTT
CDR3aa: CASSQISYRGPRKLFF
d_gene: TRBD1
j_gene: TRBJ1-4
abundance: NA
v_gene: TRBV4-3
len: 16

CDR3nt: TGTGCCAGCAGCCAAGATCTCACTAGCGGAGGCACAGATACGCAGTATTTT
CDR3aa: CASSQDLTSGGTDTQYF
d_gene: TRBD2
j_gene: TRBJ2-3
abundance: NA
v_gene: TRBV4-2
len: 17

CDR3nt: TGTGCCAGCAGCTTAAGGGGGGACAGGGCGAACACCGGGGAGCTGTTTTTT
CDR3aa: CASSLRGDRANTGELFF
d_gene: TRBD1
j_gene: TRBJ2-2
abundance: NA
v_gene: TRBV7-3
len: 17

CDR3nt: TGTGCCAGCAGTTTATACGCAGGGAGGGGAGGCTACACCTTC
CDR3aa: CASSLYAGRGGYTF
d_gene: NA
j_gene: TRBJ1-2
abundance: few
v_gene: TRBV27
len: 14

CDR3nt: TGTGCCAGCAGCACCACGACCCTAGCGAGCAATGAGCAGTTCTTC
CDR3aa: CASSTTTLASNEQFF
d_gene: NA
j_gene: TRBJ2-1
abundance: few
v_gene: TRBV5-4
len: 15

CDR3nt: TGTGCCAGCAGCCCCCGTTTGGGGACGGAAAACTACAATGAGCAGTTCTTC
CDR3aa: CASSPRLGTENYNEQFF
d_gene: NA
j_gene: TRBJ2-1
abundance: NA
v_gene: TRBV9
len: 17

CDR3nt: TGCGCCAGCAGCCAAGATCGGGTGGGGGGGCGCACTGAAGCTTTCTTT
CDR3aa: CASSQDRVGGRTEAFF
d_gene: NA
j_gene: TRBJ1-1
abundance: few
v_gene: TRBV4-1
len: 16

CDR3nt: TGTGCCAGCAGCTTAGGAGGTCGGACTGATTACGAGCAGTACTTC
CDR3aa: CASSLGGRTDYEQYF
d_gene: NA
j_gene: TRBJ2-7
abundance: NA
v_gene: TRBV7-9
len: 15

CDR3nt: TGTGCCAGCAGCGCTACAGGCTTTAGGAAGACCCAGTACTTC
CDR3aa: CASSATGFRKTQYF
d_gene: NA
j_gene: TRBJ2-5
abundance: NA
v_gene: TRBV27
len: 14

CDR3nt: TGTGCCAGCAGCCGGACGTCTTCGAATGAAAAACTGTTTTTT
CDR3aa: CASSRTSSNEKLFF
d_gene: NA
j_gene: TRBJ1-4
abundance: NA
v_gene: TRBV3-1/TRBV3-2
len: 14

CDR3nt: TGTGCCAGCAGCCCCCCTGGACTAGCGGGGTACTACTACGAGCAGTACTTC
CDR3aa: CASSPPGLAGYYYEQYF
d_gene: TRBD2
j_gene: TRBJ2-7
abundance: NA
v_gene: TRBV3-1/TRBV3-2
len: 17

CDR3nt: TGCGCCAGCAGCCAACAAGCGGGGACAGTCTACGAGCAGTACTTC
CDR3aa: CASSQQAGTVYEQYF
d_gene: NA
j_gene: TRBJ2-7
abundance: NA
v_gene: TRBV4-3
len: 15

CDR3nt: TGTGCCAGCAGCCAATCCCGACGGGAGGCTACGCAGTATTTT
CDR3aa: CASSQSRREATQYF
d_gene: TRBD2
j_gene: TRBJ2-3
abundance: NA
v_gene: TRBV3-1/TRBV3-2
len: 14

CDR3nt: TGTGCCAGCAGCGCGGGGACAGGTCGCGAGCAGTACTTC
CDR3aa: CASSAGTGREQYF
d_gene: TRBD1
j_gene: TRBJ2-7
abundance: few
v_gene: TRBV7-3
len: 13

CDR3nt: TGTGCCAGCAGTTTAGGGCGGAGCGGACACACAGATACGCAGTATTTT
CDR3aa: CASSLGRSGHTDTQYF
d_gene: NA
j_gene: TRBJ2-3
abundance: few
v_gene: TRBV28
len: 16

CDR3nt: TGTGCCAGCTCACCTGCCAGGGGGGGTAGCAATCAGCCCCAGCATTTT
CDR3aa: CASSPARGGSNQPQHF
d_gene: TRBD1
j_gene: TRBJ1-5
abundance: NA
v_gene: TRBV18
len: 16

CDR3nt: TGTGCCAGCAGCGTAGACAACGAGAATTCACCCCTCCACTTT
CDR3aa: CASSVDNENSPLHF
d_gene: NA
j_gene: TRBJ1-6
abundance: once
v_gene: TRBV9
len: 14

CDR3nt: TGTGCCAGCAGCTTAGTGGGCGGGGCGGCTTACGAGCAGTACTTC
CDR3aa: CASSLVGGAAYEQYF
d_gene: NA
j_gene: TRBJ2-7
abundance: NA
v_gene: TRBV7-3
len: 15

CDR3nt: TGTGCCAGCTCACCTGGTGTTTATGGCTACACCTTC
CDR3aa: CASSPGVYGYTF
d_gene: NA
j_gene: TRBJ1-2
abundance: few
v_gene: TRBV18
len: 12

CDR3nt: TGTGCCAGCCACAGACCTTCGGGAGCCTCTGGCTACACCTTC
CDR3aa: CASHRPSGASGYTF
d_gene: NA
j_gene: TRBJ1-2
abundance: NA
v_gene: TRBV6-6
len: 14

CDR3nt: TGTGCCAGCAGCACCGCTAACACTGAAGCTTTCTTT
CDR3aa: CASSTANTEAFF
d_gene: NA
j_gene: TRBJ1-1
abundance: NA
v_gene: TRBV9
len: 12

CDR3nt: TGTGCCAGCAGCCTGGGGGGGGCCGCGGGCGGCGAGACCCAGTACTTC
CDR3aa: CASSLGGAAGGETQYF
d_gene: NA
j_gene: TRBJ2-5
abundance: NA
v_gene: TRBV7-3
len: 16

CDR3nt: TGTGCCAGCAGCTTAGATGGGCGCGGGGCCAGCACAGATACGCAGTATTTT
CDR3aa: CASSLDGRGASTDTQYF
d_gene: NA
j_gene: TRBJ2-3
abundance: once
v_gene: TRBV11-2
len: 17

CDR3nt: TGTGCCACCAGACAGGGGGCCGCTCGGAACACCGGGGAGCTGTTTTTT
CDR3aa: CATRQGAARNTGELFF
d_gene: TRBD1
j_gene: TRBJ2-2
abundance: NA
v_gene: TRBV30
len: 16

CDR3nt: TGTGCCAGCTCACCGTTCCGGGGGCTAGACACTGAAGCTTTCTTT
CDR3aa: CASSPFRGLDTEAFF
d_gene: NA
j_gene: TRBJ1-1
abundance: NA
v_gene: TRBV18
len: 15

CDR3nt: TGTGCCAGCAGTTACTCGAGTCGGTTCACGCAGTATTTT
CDR3aa: CASSYSSRFTQYF
d_gene: NA
j_gene: TRBJ2-3
abundance: NA
v_gene: TRBV6-6
len: 13

CDR3nt: TGCGCCAGCAGCTTGAAATTGCAGGGCAGGGAGACCCAGTACTTC
CDR3aa: CASSLKLQGRETQYF
d_gene: NA
j_gene: TRBJ2-5
abundance: few
v_gene: TRBV5-1
len: 15

CDR3nt: TGTGCCAGCTTGGGGGTCGCCTACGAGCAGTACTTC
CDR3aa: CASLGVAYEQYF
d_gene: NA
j_gene: TRBJ2-7
abundance: NA
v_gene: TRBV11-2
len: 12

CDR3nt: TGTGCCAGCAGTGAAAGGGGGCAGTCTGAAAAACTGTTTTTT
CDR3aa: CASSERGQSEKLFF
d_gene: TRBD1
j_gene: TRBJ1-4
abundance: NA
v_gene: TRBV6-1
len: 14

CDR3nt: TGTGCCAGCAGTTACTTGGCGAGGGACACCGGGGAGCTGTTTTTT
CDR3aa: CASSYLARDTGELFF
d_gene: NA
j_gene: TRBJ2-2
abundance: NA
v_gene: TRBV6-5
len: 15

CDR3nt: TGTGCCAGCTCAGCTGGCCTGCTGTTTGATGAGCAGTTCTTC
CDR3aa: CASSAGLLFDEQFF
d_gene: NA
j_gene: TRBJ2-1
abundance: NA
v_gene: TRBV18
len: 14